Listed below are T cell receptor beta chains from one sample, sequenced in a study of shared clonotypes between healthy human individuals. The method was immunoSEQ multiplex PCR; TCRdb's version includes in-frame clones alone and lacks a portion of them. The data contain hundreds of thousands of clones, roughly 98% of them singletons. Specimen: naive CD8+ T cells sorted from blood. These receptors were collected from a man aged 25-40 years in good health. Both conserved end residues are part of each CDR3. Fields, in order: V gene, J gene, D gene, CDR3 protein, CDR3 DNA. The D gene is left open where the match is weak.

TRBV11-2,TRBJ2-1,.,CASSSGPKIWGQFF,TGTGCCAGCAGCTCGGGACCTAAGATCTGGGGGCAGTTCTTC
TRBV4-1,TRBJ2-7,.,CASSQDRGAWSYEQYF,TGCGCCAGCAGCCAAGATCGAGGGGCCTGGTCCTACGAGCAGTACTTC
TRBV7-8,TRBJ2-5,TRBD2,CASSSKREPRETQYF,TGTGCCAGCAGCTCCAAGCGGGAGCCCCGGGAGACCCAGTACTTC
TRBV29-1,TRBJ2-1,TRBD2,CSVLPPSGSWVNEQFF,TGCAGCGTCCTACCACCTAGCGGGAGCTGGGTCAATGAGCAGTTCTTC
TRBV18,TRBJ2-5,TRBD1,CASSPQNRGRETQYF,TGTGCCAGCTCACCACAAAACAGGGGTAGAGAGACCCAGTACTTC
TRBV2,TRBJ2-7,TRBD2,CACGGGLSSYEQYF,TGTGCCTGCGGGGGGGGGCTTAGCTCCTACGAGCAGTACTTC
TRBV5-1,TRBJ1-4,TRBD1,CASSWTGSTNEKLFF,TGCGCCAGCAGCTGGACAGGGTCAACTAATGAAAAACTGTTTTTT
TRBV10-3,TRBJ1-4,.,CATRVSTTNEKLFF,TGTGCGACTCGTGTCAGTACAACTAATGAAAAACTGTTTTTT
TRBV9,TRBJ2-1,TRBD2,CASGTTKQFF,TGTGCCAGCGGGACTACGAAGCAGTTCTTC
TRBV27,TRBJ2-1,TRBD2,CASNLGGSSYNEQFF,TGTGCCAGCAATCTTGGCGGGAGCTCCTACAATGAGCAGTTCTTC
TRBV28,TRBJ1-3,.,CASFGTSSGNTIYF,TGTGCCAGCTTTGGTACCTCCTCTGGAAACACCATATATTTT